The clone carrying this T cell receptor beta chain is a singleton in its sample. The data originate from a study of blood T cell repertoires in COVID-19. Original analysis: Amplification from reference gene primers served as the basis for estimated nucleated cell counts. Sequencing used immunoSEQ multiplex PCR; TCRdb keeps in-frame clones, though not all of them. That table gives V, J and clone size, and the DNA gave D and trimming. The sample has 50,000 or so clones, about four fifths seen once. The V gene's germline CDR1 is ENHRY and CDR2 SYGVKD. V dropped 0 bases and J dropped 9 bases, with 14 bases sitting between them. The CDR3 sequence is 14 residues long.

The chain employs TRBV10-3 and TRBJ2-5; a weak D match, TRBD1 (6 bases). The specimen sequenced was peripheral blood. The sequence derives from an elderly man with COVID-19, enrolled during active disease. CDR3: CAISESGGLSPQYF. In DNA, the CDR3 is TGTGCCATCAGTGAGTCTGGGGGCCTTAGCCCCCAGTACTTC.